One and the same sample provided the 22 T cell receptor beta chains below, sequenced in a study of cytomegalovirus exposure and HLA in healthy donors. A multiplex PCR was run with 60 Vbeta primers and 13 Jbeta primers. Data came from immunoSEQ multiplex PCR; TCRdb stores just in-frame clones and leaves some out. This sample yields 240,000 or so clones, of which around 80% are seen a single time; around 8.6% belongs to the top ten. The specimen sequenced was PBMCs. Source of these receptors: a woman aged 55-70 years in good health and CMV-seropositive.

A few counts support this clone. The V and J genes are TRBV9 and TRBJ2-3; TRBD2 aligns across 12 bases. Germline-derived CDR1 and CDR2 are SGDLS and YYNGEE. The CDR3 loop spans 18 amino acids. Trimming took 0 bases from V and 8 from J; bases not matched to a gene: 13. Written as DNA, the CDR3 is TGTGCCAGCAGCGTAGGGTATGAGGCTAGCGGGAGGGCCACTACGCAGTATTTT. It is translated as CASSVGYEASGRATTQYF.

The chain joins TRBV18 to TRBJ2-7, with 7 bases that match TRBD1. The CDR3 runs 15 residues. V dropped 1 base and J dropped 5; count of bases not matched to a gene: 8. The V gene's germline CDR1 is KGHSH and CDR2 LQKENI. The CDR3 bases are TGTGCCAGCTCACCACGTCAGGGGGATGGGAACGAGCAGTACTTC. It specifies CASSPRQGDGNEQYF.

This clone was seen only once. The chain uses TRBV7-3 and TRBJ2-3; D is possibly TRBD2 (6 bases). In germline, CDR1 is SGHTA, CDR2 FQGTGA. V shed 5 bases and J shed 0 bases, with 9 bases lying between them. The CDR3 covers 14 residues. The CDR3 sequence is CASSRLGSTDTQYF. CDR3 in DNA: TGTGCCAGCAGCCGACTAGGCAGCACAGATACGCAGTATTTT.

The rearrangement joins TRBV5-1 to TRBJ2-7; D possibly corresponds to TRBD1 (6 bases). V was cut by 0 bases and J by 5 bases, with 15 bases left in between. Germline CDR1 is SGHRS and CDR2 is YFSETQ. The CDR3 runs to 15 residues. DNA for the CDR3: TGCGCCAGCAGCTTGGACTGGCAGGGGCGGAACGAGCAGTACTTC. Protein product: CASSLDWQGRNEQYF.

This chain connects TRBV6-1 to TRBJ2-7; possible D gene TRBD2, 6 bases. Germline V gives CDR1 MNHNS, CDR2 SASEGT. This CDR3 comprises 16 residues. Trimming pared 3 bases from V and 3 bases from J, leaving 18 bases between. The DNA of the CDR3 is TGTGCCAGCAGTGAGGGGAAGGCGGCGGAGGGCTACGAGCAGTACTTC. Translation gives CASSEGKAAEGYEQYF.

The genes are TRBV11-1 and TRBJ2-7; 13 positions agree with TRBD2. The germline V gene encodes CDR1 SGHAT and CDR2 FQDESV (reference sequence). CDR3 size: 16 residues. J lost 7 bases, V lost 1 base, and 7 bases had no gene match. The CDR3 loop reads CASSLEGGLAGEEQYF. Written as DNA, the CDR3 is TGTGCCAGCAGCTTAGAAGGTGGACTAGCGGGAGAGGAGCAGTACTTC.

The V and J genes are TRBV5-1 and TRBJ2-1; D is possibly TRBD1 (5 bases). V lost 4 bases, J lost 5 bases, and 10 bases lay in between. CDR1 and CDR2 (germline): SGHRS, YFSETQ. The CDR3 spans 13 residues. The CDR3 loop is CASSPQGDNEQFF. CDR3 DNA: TGCGCCAGCAGCCCCCAGGGTGACAATGAGCAGTTCTTC.

The DNA of the CDR3 is TGTGCCAGCAGCCCCCCTTTAGAGACCCAGTACTTC. Translation: CASSPPLETQYF. The chain combines TRBV7-8 with TRBJ2-5; no reliable D call. The CDR3 length is 12 residues. Per the germline V gene, CDR1 is SGHVS and CDR2 is FQNEAQ. Trimming removed 5 bases from V and 4 bases from J, with 8 bases in between.

The chain couples TRBV29-1 to TRBJ1-2; D is ambiguous. V gave up 4 bases and J gave up 9 bases, with 15 bases separating them. The CDR3 totals 12 residues. The V gene's germline CDR1 is SQVTM and CDR2 ANQGSEA. The CDR3: CSVVQQDYSYTF. The DNA of the CDR3 is TGCAGCGTTGTTCAGCAGGATTATAGCTACACCTTC.

The chain is built from TRBV11-2 and TRBJ2-7; 7 bases line up with TRBD1. The junction had 4 bases not matched to a gene; V was cut back by 1 base and J by 4 bases. The CDR3 length is 14 residues. The germline CDR1 and CDR2 sequences are SGHAT and FQNNGV. This chain's CDR3 is CASSLARDSYEQYF. The CDR3 DNA reads as TGTGCCAGCAGCTTAGCCCGGGACAGTTACGAGCAGTACTTC.

This clone has just a few counts. This chain connects TRBV5-4 to TRBJ2-7, with TRBD2 as a possible D gene (5 bases). This CDR3 has 14 amino acids. V shed 4 bases and J shed 2 bases, with 13 bases lying between them. Germline V gene lookup returns CDR1 SGHNT and CDR2 YYREEE (reference sequence). The CDR3 loop reads CASSGSAVPYEQYF. For the CDR3, the DNA is TGTGCCAGCAGCGGGAGCGCTGTACCCTACGAGCAGTACTTC.

The chain links TRBV5-1 to TRBJ1-1; maybe TRBD1 (5 bases). The CDR3 loop spans 13 amino acids. The germline CDR1 and CDR2 sequences are SGHRS and YFSETQ. Trimming pared 3 bases from V and 4 bases from J, leaving 10 bases between. The DNA for the CDR3 is TGCGCCAGCAGCTGGGGGGGTGTCACTGAAGCTTTCTTT. This encodes CASSWGGVTEAFF. Using reference TRBV5-1 and TRBJ1-1 for the parts outside the CDR3, the full variable domain is KAGVTQTPRYLIKTRGQQVTLSCSPISGHRSVSWYQQTPGQGLQFLFEYFSETQRNKGNFPGRFSGRQFSNSRSEMNVSTLELGDSALYLCASSWGGVTEAFFGQGTRLTVV.

This clone was counted between two and nine times. This chain connects TRBV6-6 to TRBJ2-1; 9 nucleotides match TRBD1. CDR1 is MNHNY, CDR2 SVGAGI, per germline (reference sequence). The ends lost 0 bases at V and 3 bases at J; junction bases unmatched: 3. The CDR3 contains 16 residues. The CDR3 nucleotides read TGTGCCAGCAGTTACTCAACAGGGGGCCACTACAATGAGCAGTTCTTC. Protein product: CASSYSTGGHYNEQFF.

The chain links TRBV10-3 to TRBJ1-1, with D tentatively TRBD1 (6 bases). V was trimmed by 6 bases and J by 2 bases, leaving 13 bases between them. Germline values: CDR1 ENHRY, CDR2 SYGVKD. The CDR3 runs to 14 residues. The CDR3 loop reads CAIRKTGYNTEAFF. CDR3 nucleotides: TGTGCCATCAGAAAGACAGGATATAACACTGAAGCTTTCTTT.

The rearrangement links TRBV29-1 to TRBJ2-1; 10 bases map to TRBD2. CDR1 and CDR2 from the germline V gene are SQVTM and ANQGSEA. The CDR3 contains 14 residues. V was pared by 8 bases and J by 3 bases, with 7 bases of the junction left unmatched. The CDR3 region is CSSGGTSVYNEQFF. CDR3 coding DNA: TGCAGCTCCGGAGGGACTAGCGTCTACAATGAGCAGTTCTTC.

The chain uses TRBV5-8 and TRBJ2-7, with 13 bases matching TRBD2. Trimming at V came to 5 bases and at J to 2 bases, leaving 4 bases not matched to a gene. The CDR3 covers 15 residues. Germline-derived CDR1 and CDR2 are SGHTS and YDEGEE. In DNA, the CDR3 is TGTGCCAGCAGGCGGACTAGCGGGAGAACCTACGAGCAGTACTTC. Amino acids: CASRRTSGRTYEQYF. Together with reference TRBV5-8 and TRBJ2-7, the CDR3 gives the full variable domain: EAGVTQSPTHLIKTRGQQATLRCSPISGHTSVYWYQQALGLGLQFLLWYDEGEERNRGNFPPRFSGRQFPNYSSELNVNALELEDSALYLCASRRTSGRTYEQYFGPGTRLTVT.

This chain links TRBV7-9 with TRBJ2-1, with D maybe TRBD2 (5 bases). Trimming left V 1 base short and J 0 bases short, with 10 bases between. Germline V gene sequence: CDR1 SEHNR, CDR2 FQNEAQ (reference sequence). The CDR3 contains 16 residues. CDR3 nucleotide sequence: TGTGCCAGCAGCTTAGGTCCGGGGAGCTCCTACAATGAGCAGTTCTTC. This sequence encodes CASSLGPGSSYNEQFF.

The rearrangement uses TRBV6-4 and TRBJ1-1; D not resolved. This CDR3 contains 13 residues. V shed 3 bases and J shed 2 bases, with 7 bases lying between them. Germline lookup yields CDR1 MRHNA and CDR2 SNTAGT. The CDR3 spells CASSEEGNTEAFF. The CDR3 DNA sequence: TGTGCCAGCAGTGAAGAGGGTAACACTGAAGCTTTCTTT.

This sequence joins TRBV7-7 and TRBJ2-1; D is possibly TRBD2 (6 bases). V was cut by 5 bases and J by 8 bases, with 22 bases left in between. The CDR3 totals 16 residues. Germline CDR1 reads SSHAT; CDR2 reads FNYEAQ (reference sequence). This chain's CDR3 is CASSLISRGSRHEQFF. CDR3 bases: TGTGCCAGCAGCCTCATTTCGCGGGGCTCGCGGCATGAGCAGTTCTTC. Together with reference TRBV7-7 and TRBJ2-1, the CDR3 gives the full variable domain: GAGVSQSPRYKVTKRGQDVTLRCDPISSHATLYWYQQALGQGPEFLTYFNYEAQPDKSGLPSDRFSAERPEGSISTLTIQRTEQRDSAMYRCASSLISRGSRHEQFFGPGTRLTVL.

The V gene is TRBV6-5, the J gene TRBJ1-5, with 8 bases that match TRBD1. Losses at the gene ends were 10 bases for V and 4 bases for J; bases not matched to a gene: 9. This CDR3 is 14 amino acids long. Per germline, CDR1 MNHEY and CDR2 SVGAGI. CDR3 coding DNA: TGTGCCACTTCATTGACAGGGGAGAATCAGCCCCAGCATTTT. It encodes CATSLTGENQPQHF.

This clone was found once. J is TRBJ2-7 and V is TRBV7-5; whether TRBD1, the table's D call, matches the DNA was not checked. TRBV7-5 is a listed pseudogene. This CDR3 spans 14 amino acids. CDR3 nucleotide sequence: TGTGCCAGAAGCTTAGCGCGCAGGCCCTACGAGCAGTACTTC. This sequence encodes CARSLARRPYEQYF.

The chain employs TRBV28 and TRBJ2-1; TRBD1 matches 9 bases. The V gene end was trimmed by 4 bases and the J gene end by 6 bases; junction bases not matched to a gene: 13. This CDR3 is built from 17 residues. Germline values: CDR1 MDHEN, CDR2 SYDVKM. CDR3: CASSSTRSYRGPNEQFF. CDR3 DNA sequence: TGTGCCAGCAGTTCAACCAGATCATACAGGGGGCCCAATGAGCAGTTCTTC.